These 4 T cell receptor beta chains came from one sample sequenced in a study of blood T cells in healthy people across ages. Combining a sample-barcoded 5' primer with a J-beta primer mix, a second PCR ran for about 7 to 11 cycles. TCRdb passed the 5' RACE reads through MiXCR, listing each CDR3 protein once. The sample holds about 1.4 million distinct CDR3 sequences, approximately 59% seen once. The sample consisted of blood. The receptors were sampled from a man between 18 and 29 years old in good health.

CDR3 bases: TGTGCCAGCAGTCTCGGACAGGGGAGTAATTCACCCCTCCACTTT. It specifies CASSLGQGSNSPLHF. This chain links TRBV27 with TRBJ1-6; the match to TRBD1 covers 9 bases. The CDR3 totals 15 residues. The junction had 5 bases not matched to a gene; V was cut back by 5 bases and J by 6 bases. In germline, CDR1 is MNHEY, CDR2 SMNVEV (reference sequence).

This clonotype turned up a few times. The chain couples TRBV11-1 to TRBJ2-2, with a tentative D call TRBD1 (6 bases). The germline V gene encodes CDR1 SGHAT and CDR2 FQDESV (reference sequence). This CDR3 comprises 13 residues. V lost 5 bases, J lost 6 bases, and 10 bases lay in between. The CDR3 DNA is TGTGCCAGCAGCCAGACAGGTCCCGGGGAGCTGTTTTTT. Its protein is CASSQTGPGELFF.

This clonotype has only a few counts. For the CDR3, the DNA is TGCGCCAGCAGCCACAACAGGTTTTACGAGCAGTACTTC. Translation: CASSHNRFYEQYF. V and J are TRBV5-1 and TRBJ2-7, with D perhaps matching TRBD1 (5 bases). The CDR3 consists of 13 residues. V dropped 4 bases and J dropped 4 bases, with 12 bases sitting between them. CDR1 is SGHRS and CDR2 is YFSETQ in the germline V gene.

This clonotype has just a few counts. This rearrangement joins TRBV7-2 to TRBJ2-3; D gene ambiguous. Germline values: CDR1 SGHTA, CDR2 FQGNSA. The CDR3 has 12 residues. With 3 bases removed from V and 8 bases from J, the gap between germline ends came to 9 bases. The CDR3 DNA reads TGTGCCAGCAGCTTGCTACTCGGTACGCAGTATTTT. Its protein product is CASSLLLGTQYF.